The clone carrying this T cell receptor (beta chain) was seen repeatedly, ten times or more. Losses at the gene ends were 2 bases for V and 5 bases for J; bases not matched to a gene: 5. The CDR3 is 14 amino acids. Germline-derived CDR1 and CDR2 are SGHRS and YFSETQ. The data are from a study of early T cells in non-severe SARS-CoV-2 infection. Study-level background: Chains were not paired, and sequencing was done on bulk RNA from unsorted whole blood.

Attachment of unique molecular identifiers to individual cDNA molecules was performed. MiXCR, run by TCRdb on the 5' RACE reads, gives a single entry per CDR3 protein. The repertoire holds over 15,000 distinct CDR3 sequences, with around 6.1% as singletons. The chain carries TRBV5-1 and TRBJ2-7; 9 nucleotides line up with TRBD1. This sample comprised whole blood, obtained at baseline. The origin of this receptor is an adult who was a healthcare worker with PCR-confirmed SARS-CoV-2 infection or an uninfected control (not recorded which). CDR3 in amino acids: CASSFRDRDHEQYF. For the CDR3, the DNA is TGCGCCAGCAGCTTCCGGGACAGGGACCACGAGCAGTACTTC.